This TCR beta chain was sequenced for a study of T cell changes during pregnancy in multiple sclerosis. The CDR3 has 17 residues. Losses at the gene ends were 5 bases for V and 1 base for J; bases not matched to a gene: 12. Germline CDR1 reads SGHVS; CDR2 reads FQNEAQ. TCRdb keeps only in-frame clones here, not all; method: immunoSEQ multiplex PCR. This sample has some 40,000 clones, with about 90% found just once. This material consisted of CD4+ T cells from peripheral blood mononuclear cells, taken in the third trimester of pregnancy. The chain uses TRBV7-8 and TRBJ1-1; 8 nucleotides line up with TRBD1. The receptor's source is a female donor in good health, enrolled as a control in a pregnancy study. The CDR3 is CASSAPIRQGPNTEAFF. The CDR3 DNA sequence: TGTGCCAGCAGCGCACCGATCAGACAGGGGCCGAACACTGAAGCTTTCTTT.